The 26 T cell receptor beta chains below all came from one sample that was sequenced in a study of shared clonotypes between healthy human individuals. Profiling relied on immunoSEQ multiplex PCR, and the TCRdb table lists in-frame clones only, not all of them. The table shows approximately 1,000,000 clones, with 70% to 80% occurring only once. The sequenced sample was memory CD4+ T cells from PBMCs. The subset here: CD45RA-negative fraction. The receptors were gathered from a man younger than 35 in good health. Some clones in this sample may be carry-over from other donors' samples.

The chain is built from TRBV27 and TRBJ2-7; D tentatively reads TRBD1 or TRBD2 (5 bases each). Germline V lookup: CDR1 MNHEY, CDR2 SMNVEV (reference sequence). V gave up 5 bases and J gave up 5 bases, with 10 bases separating them. The CDR3 is made up of 12 amino acids. CDR3 DNA sequence: TGTGCCAGCAGTGAGGGGTCCCACGAGCAGTACTTC. Its protein is CASSEGSHEQYF.

The chain uses TRBV5-1 and TRBJ1-4, with D possibly being TRBD1 (5 bases). Deletions cut 2 bases from V and 7 bases from J, with 12 bases between. The CDR3 totals 14 residues. Germline-derived CDR1 and CDR2 are SGHRS and YFSETQ. The CDR3 here is CASSLEGGGEKLFF. In nucleotides, the CDR3 is TGCGCCAGCAGCTTAGAGGGTGGGGGTGAAAAACTGTTTTTT.

This clone turned up a few times. The gene calls are TRBV28 and TRBJ1-3; D not certain. V gave up 1 base and J gave up 4 bases, with 8 bases separating them. CDR1 MDHEN and CDR2 SYDVKM come from the germline V gene. The CDR3 covers 14 residues. Here the CDR3 DNA reads TGTGCCAGCAGTTTATCCACACGAGGAAACACCATATATTTT. This encodes CASSLSTRGNTIYF.

This clone was seen more than once but under ten times. V and J are TRBV15 and TRBJ1-1, with a weak D call TRBD1 (6 bases). V was trimmed by 3 bases and J by 3 bases, leaving 11 bases between them. The germline CDR1 and CDR2 sequences are LNHNV and YYDKDF (reference sequence). The CDR3 is made up of 14 amino acids. The DNA for the CDR3 is TGTGCCACCAGCAGGGGGACAAGGGACACTGAAGCTTTCTTT. This gives the protein CATSRGTRDTEAFF.

The rearrangement joins TRBV7-2 to TRBJ2-3, with D possibly matching TRBD2 (5 bases). CDR1 is SGHTA and CDR2 is FQGNSA in the germline V gene. V was cut by 0 bases and J by 4 bases, with 11 bases left in between. The CDR3 totals 15 residues. CDR3 bases: TGTGCCAGCAGCTTAGCGCCGGGGAGTGCAGATACGCAGTATTTT. Amino acids: CASSLAPGSADTQYF.

The rearrangement joins TRBV7-2 to TRBJ2-7; D remains ambiguous. The V gene lost 3 bases and the J gene lost 0 bases, with 9 bases spanning the gap. The germline CDR1 and CDR2 sequences are SGHTA and FQGNSA. The CDR3 consists of 14 residues. The CDR3 DNA reads TGTGCCAGCAGCTTCAGCAGGTCCTCCTACGAGCAGTACTTC. It translates to CASSFSRSSYEQYF.

The chain uses TRBV19 and TRBJ1-5, with D tentatively TRBD1 (5 bases). The CDR3 contains 17 residues. Germline V gives CDR1 LNHDA, CDR2 SQIVND (reference sequence). Trimming removed 5 bases from V and 2 bases from J, with 19 bases in between. Written as DNA, the CDR3 is TGTGCCAGTAGTGCCGGGGGTGGGACGGTCGGCAATCAGCCCCAGCATTTT. This gives the protein CASSAGGGTVGNQPQHF.

V gene TRBV30 combines with J gene TRBJ1-1; D gene ambiguous. The CDR3 consists of 12 residues. Trimming pared 2 bases from V and 2 bases from J, leaving 6 bases between. CDR1 is GTSNPN, CDR2 SVGIG, per germline (reference sequence). CDR3 DNA: TGTGCCTGGAGTAGTCTTAACACTGAAGCTTTCTTT. Its protein product is CAWSSLNTEAFF.

The CDR3 DNA is TGCGCCAGCAGCCCGGACAGAAGCAATGAAAAACTGTTTTTT. It is translated as CASSPDRSNEKLFF. The chain has TRBV5-1 and TRBJ1-4, with D maybe TRBD1 (6 bases). CDR1 is SGHRS, CDR2 YFSETQ, per germline. V was shortened by 4 bases and J by 5 bases, with 12 bases between the two germline ends. The CDR3 length is 14 residues.

This clone was counted a single time. V and J are TRBV28 and TRBJ1-5, with D possibly matching TRBD1 (5 bases). The CDR3 is 15 amino acids. Germline V gene lookup returns CDR1 MDHEN and CDR2 SYDVKM. V was trimmed by 6 bases and J by 6 bases, leaving 18 bases between them. The CDR3 loop is CASSLTGVSPQPQHF. The DNA for the CDR3 is TGTGCCAGCAGCCTGACGGGGGTCAGTCCTCAGCCCCAGCATTTT.

V is TRBV29-1 and J is TRBJ2-3; D not certain. Germline lookup yields CDR1 SQVTM and CDR2 ANQGSEA. V lost 4 bases and J 6 bases, leaving 14 bases between the germline ends. This CDR3 is 13 amino acids long. The CDR3 coding sequence is TGCAGCGTTGGTTTTCGTACCGTGGATACGCAGTATTTT. This codes for CSVGFRTVDTQYF.

The rearrangement links TRBV5-4 to TRBJ2-7, with 9 bases aligning to TRBD2. After removal of 4 bases from V and 0 bases from J, the junction contained 8 bases not matched to a gene. The CDR3 length is 16 residues. Looked up from germline, CDR1 is SGHNT and CDR2 is YYREEE (reference sequence). CDR3 residues: CASSTGLATSSYEQYF. The CDR3 DNA follows: TGTGCCAGCAGCACCGGACTAGCGACGAGCTCCTACGAGCAGTACTTC.

V usage is TRBV6-1 and J usage is TRBJ2-1; TRBD2 agrees at 7 bases. Germline CDR1 and CDR2: MNHNS and SASEGT. V dropped 4 bases and J dropped 5; count of bases not matched to a gene: 8. The CDR3 has 15 amino acids. The CDR3 DNA is TGTGCCAGCAGTGGGGCGGGAGAGGGTGACAATGAGCAGTTCTTC. This gives the protein CASSGAGEGDNEQFF.

The chain combines TRBV5-6 with TRBJ1-5; D might be TRBD1 (5 bases). V dropped 3 bases and J dropped 7 bases, with 14 bases sitting between them. Germline V gene sequence: CDR1 SGHDT, CDR2 YYEEEE. The CDR3 contains 14 residues. CDR3 sequence reads: CASSSYGTLQPQHF. In DNA form, the CDR3 reads TGTGCCAGCAGCTCTTATGGGACCCTCCAGCCCCAGCATTTT.

The rearrangement uses TRBV28 and TRBJ2-2; the D call may be TRBD1 or TRBD2 (5 bases each). The ends were cut back, 5 bases at V and 5 bases at J, with 18 bases in the middle. Germline CDR1 and CDR2: MDHEN and SYDVKM. The CDR3 runs 16 residues. The CDR3 sequence: CASSPPGALGTGELFF. In nucleotides, the CDR3 is TGTGCCAGCAGTCCACCCGGGGCCCTAGGTACCGGGGAGCTGTTTTTT.

The chain combines TRBV2 with TRBJ2-7, with 12 bases that match TRBD1. This CDR3 has 16 residues. Losses at the gene ends were 3 bases for V and 6 bases for J; bases not matched to a gene: 9. Germline V lookup: CDR1 SNHLY, CDR2 FYNNEI. This CDR3 reads CASSELGQGAWGEQYF. The CDR3 DNA follows: TGTGCCAGCAGTGAGTTGGGACAGGGGGCGTGGGGCGAGCAGTACTTC.

This clone was found a few times. This chain connects TRBV18 to TRBJ2-1; tentatively, D is TRBD2 (5 bases). The V gene's germline CDR1 is KGHSH and CDR2 LQKENI. The CDR3 is made up of 12 amino acids. V lost 3 bases and J lost 11, with 11 bases in between. The CDR3 loop is CASSPLAGQQFF. The CDR3 DNA reads as TGTGCCAGCTCACCTTTGGCGGGCCAGCAGTTCTTC.

The J gene is TRBJ2-7, the V gene TRBV28; 8 nucleotides line up with TRBD2. V trimming: 2 bases; J trimming: 3 bases; junction bases outside the gene matches: 3. This CDR3 spans 14 amino acids. CDR1 and CDR2 from the germline V gene are MDHEN and SYDVKM. CDR3 amino acids: CASSLGTRGYEQYF. The DNA of the CDR3 is TGTGCCAGCAGTTTAGGGACTAGAGGCTACGAGCAGTACTTC.

The rearrangement uses TRBV6-5 and TRBJ2-1; 7 bases map to TRBD1. The CDR3 consists of 13 residues. CDR1 is MNHEY and CDR2 is SVGAGI in the germline V gene. Losses at the gene ends were 2 bases for V and 10 bases for J; bases not matched to a gene: 5. As DNA, the CDR3 is TGTGCCAGCAGTTACAGGGGGCCCGGCGAGCAGTTCTTC. This sequence encodes CASSYRGPGEQFF.

The CDR3 DNA reads as TGCAGCATAGGGGGCGGGGGCTCCTACGAGCAGTACTTC. Protein product: CSIGGGGSYEQYF. The genes are TRBV29-1 and TRBJ2-7; D tentatively reads TRBD1 or TRBD2 (7 bases each). CDR1 and CDR2 from the germline V gene are SQVTM and ANQGSEA. V was shortened by 8 bases and J by 0 bases, with 14 bases between the two germline ends. This CDR3 contains 13 residues.

The gene calls are TRBV11-2 and TRBJ1-4; the D gene is possibly TRBD1 (5 bases). The CDR3 length is 14 residues. Between the trimmed V and J ends, which lost 1 base and 5 bases, there was a span of 8 bases. Germline V gene lookup returns CDR1 SGHAT and CDR2 FQNNGV. CDR3 loop: CASSLAGGNEKLFF. CDR3 bases: TGTGCCAGCAGCTTAGCTGGGGGGAATGAAAAACTGTTTTTT.

On this clone itself: The same CDR3 is also encoded by other DNA sequences in this sample. This sequence joins TRBV25-1 and TRBJ2-7, with 7 bases identical to TRBD2. Germline assignment: CDR1 MGHDK and CDR2 SYGVNS. V was clipped by 9 bases and J by 4 bases; unmatched bases: 12. This CDR3 has 14 residues. CDR3 nucleotides: TGTGCCAGTAGACCCCCGGGAGGCTCTTACGAGCAGTACTTC. It specifies CASRPPGGSYEQYF.

This clone was seen a single time. Within the sample, other DNA sequences also encode this same CDR3. The rearrangement links TRBV6-6 to TRBJ2-7; D ambiguous. The germline V and J ends were trimmed by 0 bases and 1 base, with 7 bases remaining between them. The germline gives CDR1 MNHNY, CDR2 SVGAGI (reference sequence). The CDR3 totals 14 residues. The CDR3 protein is CASSYSSDSYEQYF. CDR3 sequence (DNA): TGTGCCAGCAGTTACTCGAGCGATTCCTACGAGCAGTACTTC.

Comments on this clone: The same CDR3 also results from other DNA sequences found in this sample. This chain uses TRBV7-2 with TRBJ1-5; possible D gene TRBD1, 6 bases. V was cut by 1 base and J by 4 bases, with 8 bases left in between. Looked up from germline, CDR1 is SGHTA and CDR2 is FQGNSA. This CDR3 has 14 residues. CDR3 nucleotide sequence: TGTGCCAGCAGCTTAGTCCAGGGGAATCAGCCCCAGCATTTT. This encodes CASSLVQGNQPQHF.

The genes are TRBV6-5 and TRBJ2-7; TRBD1 might be the D (5 bases). Germline V gives CDR1 MNHEY, CDR2 SVGAGI. Trimming shortened V by 5 bases and J by 4 bases, and 15 bases separated the two germline ends. This CDR3 spans 14 amino acids. The CDR3 sequence: CASSPSDIPYEQYF. Here the CDR3 DNA reads TGTGCCAGCAGTCCATCGGACATTCCATACGAGCAGTACTTC.

This clone was detected a few times. The sample has other DNA sequences that encode this CDR3 too. The gene calls are TRBV5-6 and TRBJ2-3; tentatively, D is TRBD2 (6 bases). CDR1 SGHDT and CDR2 YYEEEE come from the germline V gene. The CDR3 spans 16 residues. The ends were cut back, 3 bases at V and 1 base at J, with 15 bases in the middle. The CDR3 loop reads CASSSRLGGGTDTQYF. The CDR3 nucleotides are TGTGCCAGCAGCTCAAGACTGGGGGGAGGCACAGATACGCAGTATTTT.